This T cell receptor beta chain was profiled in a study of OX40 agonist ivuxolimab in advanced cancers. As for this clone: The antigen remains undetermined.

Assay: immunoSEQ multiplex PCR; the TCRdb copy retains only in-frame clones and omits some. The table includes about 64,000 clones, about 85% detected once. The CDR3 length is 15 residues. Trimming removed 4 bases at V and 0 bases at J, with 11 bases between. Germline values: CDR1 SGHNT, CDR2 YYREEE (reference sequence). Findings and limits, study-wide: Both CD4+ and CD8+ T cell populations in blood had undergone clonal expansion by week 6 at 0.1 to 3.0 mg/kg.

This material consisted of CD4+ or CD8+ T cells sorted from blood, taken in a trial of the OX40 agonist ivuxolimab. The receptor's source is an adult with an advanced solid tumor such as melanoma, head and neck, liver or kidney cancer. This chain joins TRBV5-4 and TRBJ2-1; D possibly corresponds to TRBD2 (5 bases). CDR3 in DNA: TGTGCCAGCAGCCAGAGGGAGTTCTCCTACAATGAGCAGTTCTTC. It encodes CASSQREFSYNEQFF.